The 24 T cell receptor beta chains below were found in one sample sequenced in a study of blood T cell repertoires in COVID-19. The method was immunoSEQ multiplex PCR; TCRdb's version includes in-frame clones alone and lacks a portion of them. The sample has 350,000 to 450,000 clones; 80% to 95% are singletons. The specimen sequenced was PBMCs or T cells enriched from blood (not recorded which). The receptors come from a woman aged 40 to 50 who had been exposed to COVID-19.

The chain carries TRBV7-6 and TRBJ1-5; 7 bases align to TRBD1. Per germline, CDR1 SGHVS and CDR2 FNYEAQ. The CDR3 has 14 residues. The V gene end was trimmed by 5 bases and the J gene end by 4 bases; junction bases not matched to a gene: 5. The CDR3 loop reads CASSAPGQNQPQHF. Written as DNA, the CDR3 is TGTGCCAGCAGCGCACCGGGACAGAATCAGCCCCAGCATTTT.

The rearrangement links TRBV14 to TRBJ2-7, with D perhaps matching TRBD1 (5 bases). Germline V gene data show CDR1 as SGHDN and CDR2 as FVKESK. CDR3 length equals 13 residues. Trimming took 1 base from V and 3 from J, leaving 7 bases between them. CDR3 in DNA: TGTGCCAGCAGCCAAGCTAGGGGCTACGAGCAGTACTTC. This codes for CASSQARGYEQYF. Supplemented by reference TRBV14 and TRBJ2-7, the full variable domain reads EAGVTQFPSHSVIEKGQTVTLRCDPISGHDNLYWYRRVMGKEIKFLLHFVKESKQDESGMPNNRFLAERTGGTYSTLKVQPAELEDSGVYFCASSQARGYEQYFGPGTRLTVT.

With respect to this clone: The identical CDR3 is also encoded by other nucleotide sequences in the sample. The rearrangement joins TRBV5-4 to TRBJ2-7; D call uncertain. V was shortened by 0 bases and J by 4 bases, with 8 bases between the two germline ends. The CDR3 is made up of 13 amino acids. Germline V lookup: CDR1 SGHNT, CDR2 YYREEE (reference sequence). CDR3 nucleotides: TGTGCCAGCAGCTTGGACCGAGCGTACGAGCAGTACTTC. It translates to CASSLDRAYEQYF.

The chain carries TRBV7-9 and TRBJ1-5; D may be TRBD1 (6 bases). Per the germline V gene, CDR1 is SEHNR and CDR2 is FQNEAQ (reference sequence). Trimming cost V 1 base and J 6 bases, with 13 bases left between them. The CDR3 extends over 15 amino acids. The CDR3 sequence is CASSLDGGTGQPQHF. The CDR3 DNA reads TGTGCCAGCAGCTTAGATGGGGGCACCGGTCAGCCCCAGCATTTT.

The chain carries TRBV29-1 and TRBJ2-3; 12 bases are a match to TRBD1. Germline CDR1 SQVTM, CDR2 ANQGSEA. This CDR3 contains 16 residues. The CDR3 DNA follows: TGCAGTTCCGGGACAGGGGGCGAGGGAATTCTGGATACGCAGTATTTT. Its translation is CSSGTGGEGILDTQYF.

The CDR3 sequence: CATSDRGWRYGYTF. CDR3 nucleotides: TGTGCCACCAGTGACCGCGGTTGGAGGTATGGCTACACCTTC. The V call is TRBV24-1, the J call TRBJ1-2; D gene ambiguous. The V and J ends lost 4 bases and 5 bases respectively, with 13 bases between them. The germline gives CDR1 KGHDR, CDR2 SFDVKD. CDR3 length: 14 amino acids.

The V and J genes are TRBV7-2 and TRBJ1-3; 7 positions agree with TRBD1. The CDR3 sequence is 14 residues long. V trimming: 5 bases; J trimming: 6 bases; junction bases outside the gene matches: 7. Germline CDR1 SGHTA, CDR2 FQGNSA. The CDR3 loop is CASSRQGAENTIYF. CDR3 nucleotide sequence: TGTGCCAGCAGCAGACAGGGTGCGGAAAACACCATATATTTT.

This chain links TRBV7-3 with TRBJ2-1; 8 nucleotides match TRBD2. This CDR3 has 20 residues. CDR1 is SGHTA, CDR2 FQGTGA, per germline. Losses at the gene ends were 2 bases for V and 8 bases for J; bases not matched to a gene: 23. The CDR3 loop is CASSLQIPTPGLDVFDEQFF. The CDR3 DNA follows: TGTGCCAGCAGCTTACAAATACCGACGCCGGGACTAGATGTTTTTGATGAGCAGTTCTTC.

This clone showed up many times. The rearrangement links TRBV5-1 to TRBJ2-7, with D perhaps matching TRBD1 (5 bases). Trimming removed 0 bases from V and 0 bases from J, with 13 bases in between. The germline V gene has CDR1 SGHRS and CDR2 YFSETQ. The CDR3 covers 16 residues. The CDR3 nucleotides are TGCGCCAGCAGCTTGGCCCCCCACAGGAGCTCCTACGAGCAGTACTTC. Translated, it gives CASSLAPHRSSYEQYF.

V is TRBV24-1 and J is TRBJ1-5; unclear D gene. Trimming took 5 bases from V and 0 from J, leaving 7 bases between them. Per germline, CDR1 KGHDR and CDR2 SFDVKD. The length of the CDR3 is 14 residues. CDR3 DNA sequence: TGTGCCACCAGTGTTTATTATAGCAATCAGCCCCAGCATTTT. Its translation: CATSVYYSNQPQHF.

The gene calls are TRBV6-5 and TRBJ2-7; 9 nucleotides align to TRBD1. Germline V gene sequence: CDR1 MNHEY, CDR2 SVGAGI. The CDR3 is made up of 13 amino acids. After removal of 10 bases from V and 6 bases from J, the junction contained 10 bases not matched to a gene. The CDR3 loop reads CATALGQGFEQYF. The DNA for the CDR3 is TGTGCCACAGCTCTGGGACAGGGATTCGAGCAGTACTTC.

The CDR3 reads CATSDLPGSGGGYTF. The DNA of the CDR3 is TGTGCCACCAGTGATTTGCCGGGTAGCGGAGGTGGCTACACCTTC. The chain recombines TRBV24-1 with TRBJ1-2; D not certain. The CDR3 contains 15 residues. Germline V gene sequence: CDR1 KGHDR, CDR2 SFDVKD. The V end was cut by 0 bases, the J end by 7 bases, with 14 bases between.

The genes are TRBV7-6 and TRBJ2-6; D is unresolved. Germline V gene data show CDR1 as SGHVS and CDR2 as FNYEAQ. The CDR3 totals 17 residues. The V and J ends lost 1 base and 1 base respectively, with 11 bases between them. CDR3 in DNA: TGTGCCAGCAGCTTAGAACACCGAATTTCTGGGGCCAACGTCCTGACTTTC. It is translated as CASSLEHRISGANVLTF.

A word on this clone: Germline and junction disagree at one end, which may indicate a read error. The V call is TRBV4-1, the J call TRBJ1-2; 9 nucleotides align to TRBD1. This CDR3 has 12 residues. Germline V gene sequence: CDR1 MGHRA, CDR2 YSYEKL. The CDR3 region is CASRQGQGSSTF. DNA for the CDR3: TGCGCCAGCAGGCAAGGACAGGGGTCTAGTACCTTC.

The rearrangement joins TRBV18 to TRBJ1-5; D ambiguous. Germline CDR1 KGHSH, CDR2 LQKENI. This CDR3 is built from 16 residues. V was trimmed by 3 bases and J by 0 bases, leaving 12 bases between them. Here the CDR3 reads CASSPSKAYSNQPQHF. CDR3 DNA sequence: TGTGCCAGCTCACCCAGCAAAGCGTATAGCAATCAGCCCCAGCATTTT.

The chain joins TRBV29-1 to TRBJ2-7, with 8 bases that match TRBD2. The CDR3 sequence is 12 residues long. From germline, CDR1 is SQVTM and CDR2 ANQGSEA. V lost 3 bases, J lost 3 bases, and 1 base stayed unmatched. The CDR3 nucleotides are TGCAGCGTTGAGACTAGCGACTACGAGCAGTACTTC. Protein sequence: CSVETSDYEQYF.

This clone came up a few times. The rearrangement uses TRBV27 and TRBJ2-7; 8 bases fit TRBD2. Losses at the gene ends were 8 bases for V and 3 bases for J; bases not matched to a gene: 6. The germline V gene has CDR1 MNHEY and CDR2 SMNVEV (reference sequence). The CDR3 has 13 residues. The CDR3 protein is CASQRGGNYEQYF. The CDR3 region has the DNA TGTGCCAGCCAACGGGGGGGTAACTACGAGCAGTACTTC.

The CDR3 protein is CASSSGPGTGASPLHF. DNA of the CDR3: TGTGCCAGCAGCTCCGGCCCAGGGACAGGGGCGTCACCCCTCCACTTT. The chain joins TRBV5-5 to TRBJ1-6, with 10 positions matching TRBD1. This CDR3 has 16 residues. Germline V lookup: CDR1 SGHKS, CDR2 YYEKEE (reference sequence). The trim removed 3 bases at V and 10 bases at J, leaving 10 bases unmatched.

Here the CDR3 reads CASSQRTGRYSYEQYF. The CDR3 bases are TGTGCCAGCAGCCAAAGGACAGGGCGGTACTCCTACGAGCAGTACTTC. This chain uses TRBV14 with TRBJ2-7, with 8 positions matching TRBD1. The CDR3 loop spans 16 amino acids. Unmatched junction bases numbered 6, after V lost 2 bases and J lost 0 bases. Germline V gene data show CDR1 as SGHDN and CDR2 as FVKESK.

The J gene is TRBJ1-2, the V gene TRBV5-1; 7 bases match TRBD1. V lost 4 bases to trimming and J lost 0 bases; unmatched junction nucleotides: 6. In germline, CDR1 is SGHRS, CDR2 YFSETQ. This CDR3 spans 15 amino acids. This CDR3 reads CASSLRDSSNYGYTF. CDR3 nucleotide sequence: TGCGCCAGCAGCCTCCGGGACAGCTCTAACTATGGCTACACCTTC.

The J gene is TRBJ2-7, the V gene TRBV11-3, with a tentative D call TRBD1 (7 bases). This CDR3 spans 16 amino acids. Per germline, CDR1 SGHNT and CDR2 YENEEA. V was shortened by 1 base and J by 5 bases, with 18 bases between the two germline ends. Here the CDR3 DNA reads TGTGCCAGCAGCTTAGTGGGGCAGGGGGGATGGAACGAGCAGTACTTC. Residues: CASSLVGQGGWNEQYF. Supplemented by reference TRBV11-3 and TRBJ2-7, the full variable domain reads EAGVVQSPRYKIIEKKQPVAFWCNPISGHNTLYWYLQNLGQGPELLIRYENEEAVDDSQLPKDRFSAERLKGVDSTLKIQPAELGDSAVYLCASSLVGQGGWNEQYFGPGTRLTVT.

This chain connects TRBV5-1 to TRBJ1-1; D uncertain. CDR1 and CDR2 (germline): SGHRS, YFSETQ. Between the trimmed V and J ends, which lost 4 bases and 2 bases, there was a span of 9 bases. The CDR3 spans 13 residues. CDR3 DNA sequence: TGCGCCAGCAGCCTCCAGGATAACACTGAAGCTTTCTTT. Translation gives CASSLQDNTEAFF. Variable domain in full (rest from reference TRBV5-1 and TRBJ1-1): KAGVTQTPRYLIKTRGQQVTLSCSPISGHRSVSWYQQTPGQGLQFLFEYFSETQRNKGNFPGRFSGRQFSNSRSEMNVSTLELGDSALYLCASSLQDNTEAFFGQGTRLTVV.

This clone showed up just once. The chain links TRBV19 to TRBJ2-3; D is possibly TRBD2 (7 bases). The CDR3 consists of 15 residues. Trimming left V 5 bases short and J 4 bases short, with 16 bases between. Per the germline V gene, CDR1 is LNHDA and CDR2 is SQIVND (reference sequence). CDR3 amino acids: CASSVEGGKPDTQYF. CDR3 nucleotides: TGTGCCAGTAGTGTCGAGGGGGGGAAGCCAGATACGCAGTATTTT.

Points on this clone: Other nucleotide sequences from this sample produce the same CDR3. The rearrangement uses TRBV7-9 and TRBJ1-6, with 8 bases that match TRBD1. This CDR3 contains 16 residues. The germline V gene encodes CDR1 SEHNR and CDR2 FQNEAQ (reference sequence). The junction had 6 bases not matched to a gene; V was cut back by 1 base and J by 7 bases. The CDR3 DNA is TGTGCCAGCAGCTTAGATGGGACAGGAGGGAATTCACCCCTCCACTTT. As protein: CASSLDGTGGNSPLHF.